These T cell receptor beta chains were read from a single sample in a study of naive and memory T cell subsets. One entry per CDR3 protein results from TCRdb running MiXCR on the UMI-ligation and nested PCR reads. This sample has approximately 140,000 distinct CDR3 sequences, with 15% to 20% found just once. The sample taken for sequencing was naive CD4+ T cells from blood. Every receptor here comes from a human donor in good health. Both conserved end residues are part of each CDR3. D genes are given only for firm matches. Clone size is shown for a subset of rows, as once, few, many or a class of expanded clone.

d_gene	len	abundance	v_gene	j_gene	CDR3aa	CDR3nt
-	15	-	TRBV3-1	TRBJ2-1	CASSQDGGGHNEQFF	TGTGCCAGCAGCCAAGATGGGGGAGGCCACAATGAGCAGTTCTTC
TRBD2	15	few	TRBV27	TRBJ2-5	CASSLGTSGRETQYF	TGTGCCAGCAGTTTGGGGACTAGCGGGAGAGAGACCCAGTACTTC
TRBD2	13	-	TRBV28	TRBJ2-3	CASTSGKTDTQYF	TGTGCCAGCACCAGCGGGAAAACAGATACGCAGTATTTT
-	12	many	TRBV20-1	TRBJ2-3	CSARASLDTQYF	TGCAGTGCTAGAGCTTCGTTGGATACGCAGTATTTT
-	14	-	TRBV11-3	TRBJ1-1	CASSLAGQDTEAFF	TGTGCCAGCAGCTTAGCGGGACAAGACACTGAAGCTTTCTTT
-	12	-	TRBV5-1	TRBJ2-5	CASSLGEETQYF	TGCGCCAGCAGCTTGGGGGAAGAGACCCAGTACTTC
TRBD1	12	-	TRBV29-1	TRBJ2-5	CSYTGGAETQYF	TGCAGCTACACAGGGGGCGCAGAGACCCAGTACTTC
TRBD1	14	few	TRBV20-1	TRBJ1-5	CSPGGETGNQPQHF	TGCAGTCCAGGGGGGGAAACGGGCAATCAGCCCCAGCATTTT
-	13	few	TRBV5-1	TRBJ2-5	CASSPMAQETQYF	TGCGCCAGCAGCCCCATGGCACAAGAGACCCAGTACTTC
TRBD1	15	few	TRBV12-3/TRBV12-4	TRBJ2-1	CASSWTGRAYNEQFF	TGTGCCAGCAGTTGGACAGGGCGGGCCTACAATGAGCAGTTCTTC
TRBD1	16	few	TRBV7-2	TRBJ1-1	CASSSYRGRGSPEAFF	TGTGCCAGCAGCTCATACAGGGGGCGGGGTTCGCCTGAAGCTTTCTTT
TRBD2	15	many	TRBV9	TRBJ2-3	CASSVGGSGTDTQYF	TGTGCCAGCAGCGTAGGCGGGAGCGGCACAGATACGCAGTATTTT
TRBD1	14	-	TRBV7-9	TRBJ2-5	CASSSTGGRETQYF	TGTGCCAGCAGCTCCACAGGGGGCCGTGAGACCCAGTACTTC
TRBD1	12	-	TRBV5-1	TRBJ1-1	CASSRTGTEAFF	TGCGCCAGCAGCAGGACAGGGACTGAAGCTTTCTTT
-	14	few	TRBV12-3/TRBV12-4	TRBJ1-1	CASSFRAGNTEAFF	TGTGCCAGCAGTTTTAGGGCAGGGAACACTGAAGCTTTCTTT
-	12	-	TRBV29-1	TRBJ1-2	CSAMTDNYGYTF	TGCAGCGCCATGACAGATAACTATGGCTACACCTTC
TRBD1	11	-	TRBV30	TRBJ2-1	CAWSAGQGWFF	TGTGCCTGGAGTGCCGGACAGGGGTGGTTCTTC
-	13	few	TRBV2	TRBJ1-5	CASRGQPNQPQHF	TGTGCCAGCAGGGGTCAGCCCAATCAGCCCCAGCATTTT
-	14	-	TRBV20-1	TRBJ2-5	CSATLALGQETQYF	TGCAGTGCTACCCTAGCGTTGGGGCAAGAGACCCAGTACTTC
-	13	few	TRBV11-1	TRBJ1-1	CASNKQGNTEAFF	TGTGCCAGCAACAAACAGGGTAACACTGAAGCTTTCTTT
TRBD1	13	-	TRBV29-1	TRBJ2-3	CSVKGALRDTQYF	TGCAGCGTTAAGGGGGCTTTGAGAGATACGCAGTATTTT
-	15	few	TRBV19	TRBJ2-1	CASSRVAASYNEQFF	TGTGCCAGTAGTAGGGTAGCGGCCTCCTACAATGAGCAGTTCTTC
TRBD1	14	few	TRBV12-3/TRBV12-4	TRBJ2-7	CASSFGTGPYEQYF	TGTGCCAGCAGTTTCGGGACAGGGCCCTACGAGCAGTACTTC
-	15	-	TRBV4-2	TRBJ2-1	CASSQDREPYNEQFF	TGTGCCAGCAGCCAAGACAGGGAACCCTACAATGAGCAGTTCTTC
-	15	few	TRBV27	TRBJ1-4	CASSLSGHTGEKLFF	TGTGCCAGCAGTTTATCGGGGCACACCGGCGAAAAACTGTTTTTT
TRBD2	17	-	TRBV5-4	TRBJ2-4	CASSLRKREGPKNIQYF	TGTGCCAGCAGCCTTCGAAAGCGGGAGGGCCCCAAAAACATTCAGTACTTC
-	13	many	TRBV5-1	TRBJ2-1	CASSLGGYNEQFF	TGCGCCAGCAGCTTGGGTGGCTACAATGAGCAGTTCTTC
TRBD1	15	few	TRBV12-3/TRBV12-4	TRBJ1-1	CASSSRTGAATEAFF	TGTGCCAGCAGTTCCAGGACAGGCGCGGCGACTGAAGCTTTCTTT
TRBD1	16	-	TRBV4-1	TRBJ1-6	CASSQGSQGQGLPLHF	TGCGCCAGCAGCCAAGGTTCCCAGGGACAGGGTCTCCCCCTCCACTTT
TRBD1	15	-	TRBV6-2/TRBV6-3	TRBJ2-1	CASSYGTDLDNEQFF	TGTGCCAGCAGTTACGGGACAGACCTAGACAATGAGCAGTTCTTC
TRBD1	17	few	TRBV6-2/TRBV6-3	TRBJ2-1	CASSHPRSGQGGNEQFF	TGTGCCAGCAGTCATCCCAGGTCGGGACAGGGTGGAAATGAGCAGTTCTTC
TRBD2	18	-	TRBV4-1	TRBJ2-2	CASSLTFSGSRNTGELFF	TGCGCCAGCAGCCTAACCTTTAGCGGGAGTCGAAACACCGGGGAGCTGTTTTTT
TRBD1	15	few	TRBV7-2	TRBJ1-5	CASSLRQGNNQPQHF	TGTGCCAGCAGCTTACGACAGGGGAATAATCAGCCCCAGCATTTT
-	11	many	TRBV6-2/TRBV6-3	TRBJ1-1	CASTQGTEAFF	TGTGCCAGCACACAAGGTACTGAAGCTTTCTTT
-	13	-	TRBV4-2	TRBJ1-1	CASSQQGQSEAFF	TGTGCCAGCAGCCAACAGGGGCAATCTGAAGCTTTCTTT
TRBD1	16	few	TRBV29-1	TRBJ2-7	CSVDVPGTGGNGEQYF	TGCAGCGTTGACGTCCCCGGGACAGGGGGAAATGGCGAGCAGTACTTC
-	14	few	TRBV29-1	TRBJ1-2	CSVEDVRGASGYTF	TGCAGCGTTGAAGATGTTCGGGGAGCGAGTGGCTACACCTTC
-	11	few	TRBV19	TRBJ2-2	CASGSTGELFF	TGTGCCAGCGGGTCCACCGGGGAGCTGTTTTTT
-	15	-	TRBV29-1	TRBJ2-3	CSVEDLTSFTDTQYF	TGCAGCGTTGAAGATCTCACTAGCTTCACAGATACGCAGTATTTT
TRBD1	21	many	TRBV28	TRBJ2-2	CASSPPKGNKGAVGYTGELFF	TGTGCCAGCAGTCCACCAAAAGGAAACAAGGGGGCCGTCGGGTACACCGGGGAGCTGTTTTTT
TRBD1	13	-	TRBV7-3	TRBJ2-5	CASSLGTGGTQYF	TGTGCCAGCAGCTTAGGAACAGGGGGTACCCAGTACTTC
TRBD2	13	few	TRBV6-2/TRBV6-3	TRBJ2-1	CAIRTSGYNEQFF	TGTGCCATACGGACTAGCGGTTACAATGAGCAGTTCTTC
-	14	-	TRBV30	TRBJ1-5	CAWSFLEGHQPQHF	TGTGCCTGGAGTTTTTTGGAGGGACATCAGCCCCAGCATTTT
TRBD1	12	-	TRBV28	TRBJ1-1	CASGQGNTEAFF	TGTGCCAGCGGACAGGGGAACACTGAAGCTTTCTTT
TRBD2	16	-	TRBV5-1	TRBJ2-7	CASSFGSLAEIYEQYF	TGCGCCAGCAGTTTTGGGTCGCTAGCGGAGATCTACGAGCAGTACTTC
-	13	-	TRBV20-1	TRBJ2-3	CSARVTKTDTQYF	TGCAGTGCTAGGGTTACAAAAACAGATACGCAGTATTTT
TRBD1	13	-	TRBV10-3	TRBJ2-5	CAIMAGQEETQYF	TGTGCCATCATGGCGGGACAGGAAGAGACCCAGTACTTC
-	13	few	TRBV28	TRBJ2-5	CASLERSQETQYF	TGTGCCAGCCTCGAGCGGTCCCAAGAGACCCAGTACTTC
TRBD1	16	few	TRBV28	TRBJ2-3	CASSTPRTGGIDTQYF	TGTGCCAGCAGTACACCCAGGACAGGGGGTATAGATACGCAGTATTTT
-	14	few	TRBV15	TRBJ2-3	CATSRDQGTDTQYF	TGTGCCACCAGCAGAGATCAAGGGACAGATACGCAGTATTTT
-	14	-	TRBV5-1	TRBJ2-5	CASSIGTDQETQYF	TGCGCCAGCAGCATAGGGACGGATCAAGAGACCCAGTACTTC
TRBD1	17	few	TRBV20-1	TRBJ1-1	CSARERTGGSLNTEAFF	TGCAGTGCTAGAGAACGAACAGGGGGGAGCTTGAACACTGAAGCTTTCTTT